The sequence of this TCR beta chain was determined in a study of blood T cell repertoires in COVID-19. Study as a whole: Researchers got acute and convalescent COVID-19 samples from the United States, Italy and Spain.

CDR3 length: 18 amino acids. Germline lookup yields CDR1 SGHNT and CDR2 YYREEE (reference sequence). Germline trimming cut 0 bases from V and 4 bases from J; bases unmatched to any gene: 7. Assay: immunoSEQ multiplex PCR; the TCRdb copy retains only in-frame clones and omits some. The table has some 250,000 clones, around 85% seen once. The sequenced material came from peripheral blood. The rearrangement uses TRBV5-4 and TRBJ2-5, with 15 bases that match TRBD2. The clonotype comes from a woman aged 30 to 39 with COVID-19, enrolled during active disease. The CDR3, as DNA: TGTGCCAGCAGCTTGGCTGGACTAGCGGGGGGGCAGTTAGAGACCCAGTACTTC. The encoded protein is CASSLAGLAGGQLETQYF.